The clone carrying this T cell receptor (beta chain) was counted many times. The target antigen is unknown. In germline, CDR1 is MNHEY, CDR2 SMNVEV (reference sequence). CDR3 length: 14 amino acids. V lost 5 bases, J lost 6 bases, and 4 bases stayed unmatched. Molecules of cDNA were individually given unique molecular identifiers that were attached to them. TCRdb re-derived calls from the 5' RACE reads in MiXCR, one entry per CDR3 protein. Among some 28,000 distinct CDR3 sequences listed, under 10% were seen once. These data originate in a study of early T cells in non-severe SARS-CoV-2 infection. Across the study: Alpha and beta chains were unpaired, from unsorted whole-blood bulk RNA.

Study-level results: Comparison of clonotypes with VDJdb favored anti-spike CD8 responses while missing private and CD4 specificities.

This sequence was found in an adult who was a healthcare worker with PCR-confirmed SARS-CoV-2 infection or an uninfected control (not recorded which). This chain connects TRBV27 to TRBJ1-6; 7 bases line up with TRBD1. The specimen was whole blood. The chain's CDR3 is CASSVDRANSPLHF. The DNA of the CDR3 is TGTGCCAGCAGTGTTGACAGGGCTAATTCACCCCTCCACTTT.